These 22 T cell receptor beta chains were all obtained from the same sample, sequenced in a study of spatial heterogeneity in lung cancer. General study findings and limits: Higher tumor mutation counts went along with higher counts of expanded intratumoral alpha and beta TCRs.

TCRdb re-called the 5' RACE reads with MiXCR, one entry per CDR3 protein. The profile shows roughly 3,900 distinct CDR3 sequences, roughly 35% of them singletons. Indicated time point: sample taken at primary tumor resection. These TCRs' antigens remain unknown. The material sequenced was lung tumor tissue, taken at surgery. These receptors were collected from a male donor with early-stage non-small cell lung cancer.

The chain couples TRBV27 to TRBJ2-2; the D is unclear. With 0 bases removed from V and 6 bases from J, the gap between germline ends came to 11 bases. The CDR3 runs to 15 residues. Germline values: CDR1 MNHEY, CDR2 SMNVEV (reference sequence). In DNA form, the CDR3 reads TGTGCCAGCAGTTTATCTTTTCAGGCGGCCGGGGAGCTGTTTTTT. This codes for CASSLSFQAAGELFF.

V and J are TRBV28 and TRBJ2-1, with a possible D match to TRBD2 (6 bases). The germline V and J ends were trimmed by 5 bases and 2 bases, with 19 bases remaining between them. Per the germline V gene, CDR1 is MDHEN and CDR2 is SYDVKM. This CDR3 comprises 17 residues. CDR3 protein: CASSLPFAGNPYNEQFF. DNA for the CDR3: TGTGCCAGCAGTCTCCCTTTCGCGGGGAACCCCTACAATGAGCAGTTCTTC.

This clonotype is medium-sized (0.01 to 0.1%) by share. The rearrangement joins TRBV20-1 to TRBJ2-7; a weak D match, TRBD2 (6 bases). CDR3 length: 14 residues. Trimming removed 6 bases at V and 2 bases at J, with 17 bases between. Looked up from germline, CDR1 is DFQATT and CDR2 is SNEGSKA (reference sequence). The CDR3 DNA is TGCAGTGCAGATCCGGGACTCCAGGCCTACGAGCAGTACTTC. Translating it yields CSADPGLQAYEQYF.

The chain couples TRBV6-5 to TRBJ2-7, with 9 bases fitting TRBD2. The V gene end was trimmed by 6 bases and the J gene end by 4 bases; junction bases not matched to a gene: 7. CDR3 length: 14 amino acids. Germline V gene data show CDR1 as MNHEY and CDR2 as SVGAGI. CDR3 nucleotide sequence: TGTGCCAGCAGCTCCACCCTAGCGGGGTACGAGCAGTACTTC. Its protein is CASSSTLAGYEQYF.

The chain carries TRBV6-4 and TRBJ2-1, with D perhaps matching TRBD1 (6 bases). The germline CDR1 and CDR2 sequences are MRHNA and SNTAGT. Trimming cost V 3 bases and J 0 bases, with 6 bases left between them. The CDR3 runs to 14 residues. CDR3 nucleotide sequence: TGTGCCAGCAGTGAGGACAGCTCCTACAATGAGCAGTTCTTC. Its translation is CASSEDSSYNEQFF.

This clonotype was recorded only once. The rearrangement uses TRBV27 and TRBJ1-6, with TRBD1 as a possible D gene (5 bases). V was clipped by 6 bases and J by 7 bases, with 13 bases between them. In germline, CDR1 is MNHEY, CDR2 SMNVEV (reference sequence). The CDR3 is 14 amino acids. The CDR3 bases are TGTGCCAGCAGGCCAGGGATGGACAATTCACCCCTCCACTTT. Its protein is CASRPGMDNSPLHF.

The CDR3 region has the DNA TGCAGCGTTCACCCCGGGGCAACTAGCACAGATACGCAGTATTTT. Residues: CSVHPGATSTDTQYF. V is TRBV29-1 and J is TRBJ2-3; D is possibly TRBD1 or TRBD2 (5 bases each). This CDR3 comprises 15 residues. V was clipped by 5 bases and J by 0 bases, with 15 bases between them. Germline assignment: CDR1 SQVTM and CDR2 ANQGSEA.

Regarding this clonotype: A read error may be the cause here, since a much bigger clone is one base away. The chain is built from TRBV29-1 and TRBJ2-4; D is perhaps TRBD1 (6 bases). In germline, CDR1 is SQVTM, CDR2 ANQGSEA. Between the trimmed V and J ends, which lost 5 bases and 15 bases, there was a span of 11 bases. The CDR3 spans 9 residues. The CDR3, as DNA: TGCAGCGTTACGGGACACTTGTACTTC. Translation gives CSVTGHLYF.

The chain links TRBV19 to TRBJ2-4; D might be TRBD2 (5 bases). CDR3 length equals 16 residues. The ends were cut back, 6 bases at V and 0 bases at J, with 15 bases in the middle. The germline CDR1 and CDR2 sequences are LNHDA and SQIVND (reference sequence). The CDR3: CASSGMPPLAKNIQYF. CDR3 nucleotides: TGTGCCAGTAGCGGGATGCCGCCCCTAGCCAAAAACATTCAGTACTTC.

The V and J genes are TRBV7-2 and TRBJ2-7; 7 nucleotides line up with TRBD1. Unmatched junction bases numbered 11, after V lost 3 bases and J lost 3 bases. Germline lookup yields CDR1 SGHTA and CDR2 FQGNSA. CDR3 size: 16 residues. This chain's CDR3 is CASSFEPQGHVYEQYF. DNA for the CDR3: TGTGCCAGCAGCTTCGAACCACAGGGGCACGTCTACGAGCAGTACTTC.

In its sample, this clonotype ranks as large (0.1 to 1%). V gene TRBV7-9 combines with J gene TRBJ2-3; 7 bases agree with TRBD2. The V and J ends lost 2 bases and 2 bases, in that order; junction bases with no gene match: 4. The CDR3 covers 15 residues. CDR1 and CDR2 (germline): SEHNR, FQNEAQ (reference sequence). The CDR3 bases are TGTGCCAGCAGCTTACCTAGCGGACCCACAGATACGCAGTATTTT. This codes for CASSLPSGPTDTQYF. Complete variable domain (other parts from reference TRBV7-9 and TRBJ2-3): DTGVSQNPRHKITKRGQNVTFRCDPISEHNRLYWYRQTLGQGPEFLTYFQNEAQLEKSRLLSDRFSAERPKGSFSTLEIQRTEQGDSAMYLCASSLPSGPTDTQYFGPGTRLTVL.

Within the sample, this clonotype is medium-sized. V usage is TRBV5-1 and J usage is TRBJ2-1, with a weak D call TRBD1 (6 bases). The CDR3 spans 15 residues. The V end lost 1 base, the J end lost 4 bases, and 12 bases lay between the germline ends. Germline-derived CDR1 and CDR2 are SGHRS and YFSETQ. CDR3 nucleotides: TGCGCCAGCAGCTTGATTCAGGGGCGGTACAATGAGCAGTTCTTC. Translating it yields CASSLIQGRYNEQFF. Variable domain in full (rest from reference TRBV5-1 and TRBJ2-1): KAGVTQTPRYLIKTRGQQVTLSCSPISGHRSVSWYQQTPGQGLQFLFEYFSETQRNKGNFPGRFSGRQFSNSRSEMNVSTLELGDSALYLCASSLIQGRYNEQFFGPGTRLTVL.

CDR3 coding DNA: TGCAGCGTTGATTGGGGGGGCGACAACAATGAGCAGTTCTTC. Its translation is CSVDWGGDNNEQFF. The V call is TRBV29-1, the J call TRBJ2-1; possible D gene TRBD2, 7 bases. Deletions cut 3 bases from V and 5 bases from J, with 14 bases between. Looked up from germline, CDR1 is SQVTM and CDR2 is ANQGSEA. The CDR3 length is 14 residues.

The chain couples TRBV5-1 to TRBJ1-6, with D possibly TRBD1 on 5 matching bases. CDR3 length: 15 amino acids. Per germline, CDR1 SGHRS and CDR2 YFSETQ. V was pared by 0 bases and J by 8 bases, with 12 bases between. CDR3 bases: TGCGCCAGCAGCTTGGGAGGGACTGCGGATTCACCCCTCCACTTT. Translated, it gives CASSLGGTADSPLHF.

There are a few counts of this clonotype. The chain recombines TRBV14 with TRBJ2-2, with D hard to call. The CDR3 loop spans 14 amino acids. Germline values: CDR1 SGHDN, CDR2 FVKESK. Trimming stripped 6 bases from V and 5 bases from J, with 13 bases between. The CDR3 sequence is CASSQNADTGELFF. In DNA, the CDR3 is TGTGCCAGCAGTCAGAATGCGGATACCGGGGAGCTGTTTTTT. Based on the CDR3 plus reference TRBV14 and TRBJ2-2, the full variable domain is EAGVTQFPSHSVIEKGQTVTLRCDPISGHDNLYWYRRVMGKEIKFLLHFVKESKQDESGMPNNRFLAERTGGTYSTLKVQPAELEDSGVYFCASSQNADTGELFFGEGSRLTVL.

This clonotype was seen many times. V and J are TRBV29-1 and TRBJ2-3; D is perhaps TRBD1 (5 bases). The CDR3 extends over 14 amino acids. V was cut by 8 bases and J by 4 bases, with 19 bases left in between. Germline V gene data show CDR1 as SQVTM and CDR2 as ANQGSEA. CDR3: CSTAATVNADTQYF. DNA of the CDR3: TGCAGCACCGCCGCGACAGTCAATGCAGATACGCAGTATTTT.

This clonotype was counted between two and nine times. The chain uses TRBV6-2 or TRBV6-3 and TRBJ2-2, with D perhaps being TRBD1 or TRBD2 (5 bases each). Germline lookup yields CDR1 MNHEY and CDR2 SVGEGT. This CDR3 contains 15 residues. V gave up 2 bases and J gave up 5 bases, with 12 bases separating them. The CDR3 protein is CASSYGGFGTGELFF. The CDR3 DNA follows: TGTGCCAGCAGTTACGGGGGTTTTGGGACCGGGGAGCTGTTTTTT.

By sample share, this clonotype is medium-sized (0.01 to 0.1%). This rearrangement joins TRBV11-1 to TRBJ2-5; 13 nucleotides align to TRBD2. The CDR3 is 16 residues long. Germline CDR1 reads SGHAT; CDR2 reads FQDESV (reference sequence). V lost 3 bases to trimming and J lost 2 bases; unmatched junction nucleotides: 3. The CDR3 DNA reads as TGTGCCAGCAGCTTTGGACTAGCGGGGGAGCAAGAGACCCAGTACTTC. This encodes CASSFGLAGEQETQYF.

DNA of the CDR3: TGCAGCGTTGGGGGAGGACTGGAGCTGTTTTTT. Translated, it gives CSVGGGLELFF. The J gene is TRBJ2-2, the V gene TRBV29-1, with D perhaps TRBD2 (6 bases). Germline-derived CDR1 and CDR2 are SQVTM and ANQGSEA. Trimming took off 4 bases at V and 10 bases at J, with 10 bases between the two ends. The CDR3 has 11 amino acids.

V usage is TRBV12-3 or TRBV12-4 and J usage is TRBJ2-2, with D maybe TRBD1 (6 bases). The CDR3 is 13 residues long. V was cut by 6 bases and J by 6 bases, with 11 bases left in between. The chain's CDR3 is CASREQGPGELFF. The CDR3 bases are TGTGCCAGCAGAGAACAGGGCCCCGGGGAGCTGTTTTTT.

The chain recombines TRBV7-2 with TRBJ2-7, with D possibly TRBD2 on 6 matching bases. Between the trimmed V and J ends, which lost 1 base and 2 bases, there was a span of 12 bases. This CDR3 spans 15 amino acids. Germline CDR1 reads SGHTA; CDR2 reads FQGNSA. The CDR3 DNA follows: TGTGCCAGCAGCTTAGGTGTCGGGAGCGCCTACGAGCAGTACTTC. It yields the protein CASSLGVGSAYEQYF.

Sample share makes this clonotype large. The V call is TRBV18, the J call TRBJ2-6; D ambiguous. The ends were cut back, 7 bases at V and 1 base at J, with 8 bases in the middle. CDR3 length: 14 residues. Germline V gives CDR1 KGHSH, CDR2 LQKENI. The CDR3 spells CASFSLSGANVLTF. In DNA, the CDR3 is TGTGCCAGCTTTTCCTTATCTGGGGCCAACGTCCTGACTTTC.